This T cell receptor beta chain was captured in a study of T cell changes during pregnancy in multiple sclerosis. The assay was immunoSEQ multiplex PCR, and TCRdb's table has in-frame clones only and misses some. The sample yields about 47,000 clones, about 90% seen once. The CDR3 totals 18 residues. Germline V CDR1 and CDR2: LGHNA, YSLEER. V gave up 5 bases and J gave up 2 bases, with 19 bases separating them. V usage is TRBV4-3 and J usage is TRBJ2-6; TRBD2 might be the D (6 bases). The specimen was peripheral blood, collected in the first trimester of pregnancy. The receptor's source is a female donor with multiple sclerosis, enrolled in a pregnancy study. The CDR3 spells CASSKWGQGRTGANVLTF. CDR3 nucleotide sequence: TGCGCCAGCAGCAAATGGGGCCAAGGGAGGACTGGGGCCAACGTCCTGACTTTC.